Listed here is a single T cell receptor beta chain. This CDR3 contains 13 residues. Germline values: CDR1 SEHNR, CDR2 FQNEAQ (reference sequence). Assay used: immunoSEQ multiplex PCR; TCRdb lists only in-frame clones, some missing. Of some 95,000 clones in the sample, roughly 84% were seen once. These data come from a study of OX40 agonist ivuxolimab in advanced cancers. About the study: Mean age around 60 years, range about 20 to 79; roughly 82% male.

V usage is TRBV7-9 and J usage is TRBJ2-5; maybe TRBD1 (6 bases). The tail of the sequence fits TRBJ2-7 better, so the J call may be wrong. The receptor was derived from an adult with an advanced solid tumor such as melanoma, head and neck, liver or kidney cancer. The sample in question was CD4+ or CD8+ T cells sorted from blood, obtained in a trial of the OX40 agonist ivuxolimab. DNA for the CDR3: TGTGCCAGCAGCTCCAGGGGAACCTACGAGCAGTACTTC. Its protein product is CASSSRGTYEQYF.